The clone carrying this T cell receptor beta chain was seen at least ten times. Its target is not known. These data belong to a study of regulatory T cells in long-lasting Graves disease. Overall study findings and caveats: It was in persistent disease that TRBV28, TRBJ1-2 and TRBJ2-5 were favored.

With iRepertoire HTBI primers and Arm-PCR of CDR3 regions, TCR beta libraries were built. TCRdb reanalysed the multiplex PCR reads using MiXCR and keeps one entry per CDR3 protein. The profile shows hundreds of thousands of distinct CDR3 sequences, roughly 20% of them singletons. Time point reported: persistent/refractory GD, antithyroid drugs over 5 years with positive TRAb. After RNA was extracted from PBMCs, the TCR library was made from it. With V trimmed by 10 bases and J by 8 bases, 7 bases remained unmatched. Germline V lookup: CDR1 SNHLY, CDR2 FYNNEI. CDR3 size: 11 residues. This clonotype was obtained from a female donor with Graves disease. Sequenced here: peripheral blood mononuclear cells (PBMCs), sampled when the disease was refractory, from a patient treated with antithyroid drugs. The chain carries TRBV2 and TRBJ1-2; 7 bases agree with TRBD1. This chain's CDR3 is CAKRQGEGYTF. The CDR3 DNA sequence: TGTGCCAAGCGACAGGGAGAAGGCTACACCTTC.